This record covers a single T cell receptor (beta chain). This specimen comes from a study of shared clonotypes between healthy human individuals. CDR1 is SGHRS and CDR2 is YFSETQ in the germline V gene. The V gene end was trimmed by 4 bases and the J gene end by 7 bases; junction bases not matched to a gene: 19. The CDR3 covers 19 residues. Repertoires were generated with immunoSEQ multiplex PCR, while TCRdb's copy carries only in-frame clones and drops some. The table shows under 2.5 million clones, with roughly 92% occurring only once. This clonotype originated in a man aged 18 to 30 in good health. Some clones in this sample may be carry-over from other donors' samples. Sequencing input: naive CD4+ T cells from PBMCs. Subset defined: CD45RA+ positively selected. The V and J genes are TRBV5-1 and TRBJ1-4; 10 bases are a match to TRBD1. The CDR3 region is CASSLTRQGARSEREKLFF. The CDR3 bases are TGCGCCAGCAGCCTCACCAGACAGGGGGCGCGATCGGAGCGTGAAAAACTGTTTTTT.